The following is a T cell receptor (beta chain) sequence with its context. Antigen unknown. PCR primers comprised 60 Vbeta and 13 Jbeta primers. The repertoire was sequenced with immunoSEQ multiplex PCR; TCRdb's copy has only in-frame clones and lacks some. The sample records 150,000 to 200,000 clones, roughly 79% being singletons. Trimming cost V 7 bases and J 4 bases; bases outside gene matches: 11. Germline CDR1 reads SQVTM; CDR2 reads ANQGSEA. This CDR3 is built from 15 residues. The data belong to a study of cytomegalovirus exposure and HLA in healthy donors. Study in general: A previous analysis identified approximately 110 million unique TCR beta sequences derived from around 200 million T cells. The Caucasian-associated ancestry cluster held around 81% of 300 to 500 genotyped donors. Whole-study findings and limits: A later analysis reportedly identified an Asian-associated ancestry cluster as carrying fewer N-insertions than the approximately 670-donor mean. A missense variant in DCLRE1C was later tied to TCR beta V- and J-gene trimming.

The receptor's source is a woman aged 35 to 49 in good health and CMV-seronegative. This chain connects TRBV29-1 to TRBJ1-4, with 8 bases matching TRBD1. Sequencing was carried out using PBMCs. The CDR3 reads CSAPGTGGGNEKLFF. The DNA for the CDR3 is TGCAGCGCCCCGGGGACAGGCGGGGGTAATGAAAAACTGTTTTTT.